The rows below give T cell receptor beta chains drawn from one sample of a study of CXCR3-negative and CXCR3-positive naive CD8 T cells. TCRdb reprocessed the 5' RACE reads; each CDR3 protein has one entry and no DNA is given. The sample's table shows around 96,000 distinct CDR3 sequences. Sequences were obtained from naive CXCR3- CD8+ T cells from blood. The receptors were gathered from a human donor in good health. Some clones in this sample may be carry-over from other donors' samples. Each CDR3 is given with its conserved first and last residue.

J gene | V gene | CDR3 protein
TRBJ2-5 | TRBV4-3 | CASSQSLGTGETQYF
TRBJ2-1 | TRBV9 | CASSEAGGPNNEQFF
TRBJ1-1 | TRBV10-3 | CAISDEGVVNEAFF
TRBJ2-5 | TRBV29-1 | CSVEDGLAGGLAQETQYF
TRBJ2-2 | TRBV7-9 | CASSSGTASNTGELFF
TRBJ2-7 | TRBV7-9 | CASSADREGGEQYF
TRBJ1-1 | TRBV4-1 | CASSQPTGIFLAEAFF
TRBJ2-5 | TRBV12-3/TRBV12-4 | CASTEDSRETQYF
TRBJ2-1 | TRBV4-3 | CASSQDRGQGLNEQFF
TRBJ2-1 | TRBV7-2 | CASSLGSPLHNEQFF
TRBJ2-7 | TRBV12-3/TRBV12-4 | CASSLKLGGMVYEQYF
TRBJ2-7 | TRBV6-5 | CASSYSSQGPPVLPYEQYF
TRBJ2-5 | TRBV12-3/TRBV12-4 | CASSLRGPGEETQYF
TRBJ1-5 | TRBV28 | CASSRGTGAYSNQPQHF
TRBJ1-2 | TRBV14 | CASRGQADYGYTF
TRBJ1-5 | TRBV28 | CASSRVGQPQHF
TRBJ2-1 | TRBV27 | CASSPINNEQFF
TRBJ1-2 | TRBV20-1 | CSARARTGKQGLANYGYTF
TRBJ2-1 | TRBV19 | CASSIAMSSYNEQFF
TRBJ1-6 | TRBV9 | CASSVSTGTDNSPLHF
TRBJ2-7 | TRBV10-1 | CATIREIELDRYF
TRBJ2-5 | TRBV7-9 | CASSLGLAGGTETQYF
TRBJ2-7 | TRBV4-1 | CASSPGPITGGTSGGPLGYEQYF
TRBJ2-7 | TRBV29-1 | CSVGDSTYEQYF
TRBJ2-5 | TRBV28 | CASRASGSKREETQYF
TRBJ2-1 | TRBV9 | CASSEGTGTDEQFF
TRBJ2-7 | TRBV28 | CASSFGTGEGYEQYF
TRBJ1-5 | TRBV28 | CASSSPRETPDGDQPQHF
TRBJ1-5 | TRBV15 | CATSEETGTSNQPQHF
TRBJ1-6 | TRBV12-3/TRBV12-4 | CASTPGGNSPLHF
TRBJ1-1 | TRBV5-5 | CASSSWTGGNTEAFF
TRBJ2-7 | TRBV7-9 | CASSLARDEQYF
TRBJ2-1 | TRBV18 | CASSGTEYNEQFF
TRBJ1-1 | TRBV7-9 | CASSLVGRGNTEAFF
TRBJ1-1 | TRBV7-9 | CASRPPRSGEFTEAFF
TRBJ1-1 | TRBV19 | CASLPPGPNTEAFF
TRBJ2-5 | TRBV20-1 | CSAGTGTSGWETQYF
TRBJ2-1 | TRBV20-1 | CSARSAGSSYNEQFF
TRBJ2-2 | TRBV7-9 | CASSFSGGAVSGELFF
TRBJ1-5 | TRBV12-3/TRBV12-4 | CASSLNRGQPQDF
TRBJ2-3 | TRBV30 | CAWAWGGATDTQYF
TRBJ1-5 | TRBV29-1 | CSVEGVRGQSNQPQHF
TRBJ2-1 | TRBV7-9 | CASSLSNERFSYNEQFF
TRBJ2-5 | TRBV28 | CASSLWLAGGQYQETQYF
TRBJ2-7 | TRBV2 | CASRLTVIPTYEQYF
TRBJ2-1 | TRBV5-1 | CASSLGGQGPYNEQFF
TRBJ2-7 | TRBV7-9 | CASSSLGYEQYF
TRBJ1-2 | TRBV27 | CASSFRQGSSYGYTF
TRBJ2-3 | TRBV15 | CATSRQRADSTDTQYF
TRBJ2-7 | TRBV7-9 | CASSSGTISYEQYF
TRBJ2-7 | TRBV5-1 | CASSPGQGTNEQYF
TRBJ2-7 | TRBV7-9 | CASSSDKSEQYF
TRBJ2-7 | TRBV6-5 | CASSSVAGDFHEQYF
TRBJ2-6 | TRBV7-9 | CATPSGQGPLWANVLTF
TRBJ1-5 | TRBV27 | CASSFQGGLSNQPQHF
TRBJ1-1 | TRBV7-9 | CASRTLDSFSTEAFF
TRBJ2-3 | TRBV20-1 | CSGLAGNTDTQYF
TRBJ2-3 | TRBV12-3/TRBV12-4 | CASSLSLSTDTQYF
TRBJ2-2 | TRBV15 | CATSSPRVAGANTGELFF